A selection of T cell receptor beta chains follows, all from one sample in a study of cytomegalovirus exposure and HLA in healthy donors. Data came from immunoSEQ multiplex PCR; TCRdb stores just in-frame clones and leaves some out. Among 65,000 to 95,000 clones listed, about 78% were seen once. Sequenced sample: PBMCs. The receptors were sampled from a man over 45 in good health and CMV-seronegative. CDR3s include the opening cysteine and the closing phenylalanine or tryptophan. Fields, in order: V gene, CDR3 length, J gene, clone size, D gene, CDR3 protein, CDR3 DNA. A D gene is named only where the DNA matches it firmly. Expanded clones are given a class, and other clones once, few, many or no size at all.

V: TRBV4-1
length: 15
J: TRBJ2-5
size: NA
D: NA
CDR3: CASSQKTGFQETQYF
DNA: TGCGCCAGCAGCCAGAAAACGGGGTTCCAAGAGACCCAGTACTTC

V: TRBV6-5
length: 11
J: TRBJ2-2
size: few
D: NA
CDR3: CASRAGHHLFF
DNA: TGTGCCAGCAGGGCTGGGCATCATCTGTTTTTT

V: TRBV18
length: 17
J: TRBJ2-5
size: NA
D: TRBD1
CDR3: CASSEHVQRTGGKTQYF
DNA: TGTGCCAGCTCCGAACATGTACAACGGACAGGGGGGAAGACCCAGTACTTC

V: TRBV30
length: 11
J: TRBJ1-2
size: NA
D: NA
CDR3: CAWSPIYGYTF
DNA: TGTGCCTGGAGTCCTATCTATGGCTACACCTTC

V: TRBV11-3
length: 18
J: TRBJ1-1
size: NA
D: NA
CDR3: CASSLGPSGGAGNTEAFF
DNA: TGTGCCAGCAGCTTAGGACCAAGCGGGGGCGCGGGTAACACTGAAGCTTTCTTT

V: TRBV11-2
length: 14
J: TRBJ1-1
size: NA
D: TRBD1
CDR3: CASSYDRGNTEAFF
DNA: TGTGCCAGCAGCTACGACAGGGGGAACACTGAAGCTTTCTTT

V: TRBV2
length: 14
J: TRBJ1-2
size: NA
D: TRBD1
CDR3: CASSPDRVGYGYTF
DNA: TGTGCCAGCAGTCCAGACAGGGTGGGCTATGGCTACACCTTC

V: TRBV6-1
length: 15
J: TRBJ1-1
size: many
D: NA
CDR3: CASSTHPVTNTEAFF
DNA: TGTGCCAGCAGTACACATCCCGTAACGAACACTGAAGCTTTCTTT

V: TRBV2
length: 13
J: TRBJ2-2
size: NA
D: NA
CDR3: CASRSEAMGELFF
DNA: TGTGCCAGCAGATCCGAAGCGATGGGGGAGCTGTTTTTT

V: TRBV11-2
length: 15
J: TRBJ2-1
size: NA
D: TRBD1
CDR3: CASSRPPDRANEQFF
DNA: TGTGCCAGCAGCCGCCCCCCCGACAGGGCCAATGAGCAGTTCTTC

V: TRBV7-6
length: 16
J: TRBJ2-3
size: NA
D: TRBD2
CDR3: CASSLAPGLAGYGQYF
DNA: TGTGCCAGCAGCTTAGCGCCTGGGCTAGCGGGGTATGGGCAGTATTTT

V: TRBV5-8
length: 13
J: TRBJ1-4
size: NA
D: NA
CDR3: CASRRRANEKLFF
DNA: TGTGCCAGCCGGAGGCGGGCTAATGAAAAACTGTTTTTT

V: TRBV21-1
length: 21
J: TRBJ2-4
size: NA
D: NA
CDR3: CASSARGTLNRSLLAKNIQYF
DNA: TGTGCCAGCAGCGCAAGGGGGACCCTGAATCGGTCACTTTTAGCCAAAAACATTCAGTACTTC

V: TRBV5-1
length: 12
J: TRBJ2-7
size: NA
D: NA
CDR3: CASSFESSEQYF
DNA: TGCGCCAGCAGCTTCGAGAGTTCCGAGCAGTACTTC

V: TRBV10-3
length: 13
J: TRBJ1-6
size: NA
D: NA
CDR3: CALAATDNSPLHF
DNA: TGTGCCCTGGCCGCCACAGATAATTCACCCCTCCACTTT

V: TRBV7-2
length: 15
J: TRBJ2-7
size: NA
D: NA
CDR3: CASSLVGGGGYEQYF
DNA: TGTGCCAGCAGCTTAGTTGGCGGGGGCGGTTACGAGCAGTACTTC

V: TRBV9
length: 23
J: TRBJ1-3
size: NA
D: TRBD1
CDR3: CASSVPTDGRRTGAENSGNTIYF
DNA: TGTGCCAGCAGCGTACCCACGGACGGAAGGAGGACAGGGGCCGAAAACTCTGGAAACACCATATATTTT

V: TRBV9
length: 14
J: TRBJ2-5
size: NA
D: NA
CDR3: CASSVDPMQETQYF
DNA: TGTGCCAGCAGCGTAGATCCTATGCAAGAGACCCAGTACTTC

V: TRBV9
length: 13
J: TRBJ1-6
size: NA
D: NA
CDR3: CASSADSNSPLHF
DNA: TGTGCCAGCAGCGCAGACTCGAATTCACCCCTCCACTTT